These 24 T cell receptor beta chains originate from one sample sequenced in a study of response to subunit inactivated influenza vaccine. TCRdb re-called the RT-PCR reads through MiXCR, storing one row per CDR3 protein. Found here are roughly 700,000 distinct CDR3 sequences, roughly 13% of them singletons; the top ten hold around 7%. Sequenced material: PBMCs from blood, taken less than 15 days before vaccination. These TCRs come from a man aged 50-60 years who received an inactivated influenza vaccine.

The chain carries TRBV5-1 and TRBJ1-3; maybe TRBD1 (6 bases). CDR1 is SGHRS and CDR2 is YFSETQ in the germline V gene. V lost 4 bases and J 0 bases, leaving 17 bases between the germline ends. This CDR3 has 17 amino acids. This CDR3 reads CASSLTRDTFSGNTIYF. CDR3 sequence (DNA): TGCGCCAGCAGCCTAACGAGGGACACCTTCTCTGGAAACACCATATATTTT.

This clonotype was picked up a small number of times. The V gene is TRBV5-1, the J gene TRBJ2-1; D is ambiguous. The V and J ends lost 5 bases and 4 bases respectively, with 10 bases between them. The germline CDR1 and CDR2 sequences are SGHRS and YFSETQ. This CDR3 is built from 13 residues. This CDR3 is CASRSREYNEQFF. DNA for the CDR3: TGCGCCAGCAGGAGTAGGGAATACAATGAGCAGTTCTTC.

The chain is built from TRBV12-3 or TRBV12-4 and TRBJ2-1; 7 positions agree with TRBD2. The CDR3 length is 12 residues. Germline trimming cut 6 bases from V and 6 bases from J; bases unmatched to any gene: 2. This CDR3 is CASRGTTNEQFF. CDR3 DNA sequence: TGTGCCAGCAGGGGGACTACCAATGAGCAGTTCTTC.

The genes are TRBV4-3 and TRBJ2-3, with 10 bases aligning to TRBD1. The V segment lost 1 base and the J segment 10 bases; nucleotides outside the gene matches: 11. This CDR3 comprises 16 residues. Per the germline V gene, CDR1 is LGHNA and CDR2 is YSLEER. The CDR3 nucleotides are TGCGCCAGCAGCCAAGGTGGACAGGGGGAAATTCGGTCGCAGTATTTT. This translates into CASSQGGQGEIRSQYF.

There are a few counts of this clonotype. This chain joins TRBV4-2 and TRBJ2-7; tentative D call: TRBD2 (5 bases). This CDR3 contains 14 residues. V lost 0 bases and J lost 10, with 16 bases in between. Germline V gives CDR1 LGHNA, CDR2 YNFKEQ. The CDR3 protein is CASSQDNSEGVQYF. The CDR3 bases are TGTGCCAGCAGCCAAGATAATTCCGAGGGAGTTCAGTACTTC.

This clonotype was found a few times. The chain carries TRBV28 and TRBJ1-5; 7 bases are a match to TRBD1. The CDR3 totals 16 residues. Germline-derived CDR1 and CDR2 are MDHEN and SYDVKM. Trimming cost V 4 bases and J 3 bases; bases outside gene matches: 9. CDR3 sequence reads: CASSSQGSRINQPQHF. CDR3 DNA sequence: TGTGCCAGCAGTTCACAGGGGAGTCGGATCAATCAGCCCCAGCATTTT. The full variable domain, its missing parts supplied by reference TRBV28 and TRBJ1-5, is DVKVTQSSRYLVKRTGEKVFLECVQDMDHENMFWYRQDPGLGLRLIYFSYDVKMKEKGDIPEGYSVSREKKERFSLILESASTNQTSMYLCASSSQGSRINQPQHFGDGTRLSIL.

This clonotype showed up just a few times. The chain uses TRBV28 and TRBJ2-5; perhaps TRBD1 as D (6 bases). The CDR3 is 17 amino acids. V lost 3 bases and J 5 bases, leaving 22 bases between the germline ends. The germline gives CDR1 MDHEN, CDR2 SYDVKM. The CDR3 nucleotides read TGTGCCAGCAGTTTGCTGTCCTATACAGGGCTGCGGGAGACCCAGTACTTC. It is translated as CASSLLSYTGLRETQYF.

This rearrangement joins TRBV11-2 to TRBJ2-5; 12 bases match TRBD2. J lost 5 bases, V lost 0 bases, and 16 bases had no gene match. Germline V gene lookup returns CDR1 SGHAT and CDR2 FQNNGV. This CDR3 is built from 20 residues. The CDR3 spells CASSLDRSSGGAGVVETQYF. The CDR3 DNA sequence: TGTGCCAGCAGCTTAGATCGGTCTAGCGGGGGGGCCGGGGTTGTGGAGACCCAGTACTTC.

This chain joins TRBV25-1 and TRBJ1-2; D ambiguous. V was cut by 2 bases and J by 6 bases, with 10 bases left in between. CDR1 and CDR2 from the germline V gene are MGHDK and SYGVNS. The CDR3 is 13 residues long. As DNA, the CDR3 is TGTGCCAGCAGTGAAAGTCCCCATGATGGCTACACCTTC. Protein product: CASSESPHDGYTF.

This clonotype was observed a few times. The rearrangement links TRBV5-1 to TRBJ1-2, with D perhaps matching TRBD1 (6 bases). Per germline, CDR1 SGHRS and CDR2 YFSETQ. CDR3 length: 14 amino acids. Trimming left V 3 bases short and J 4 bases short, with 13 bases between. CDR3 DNA sequence: TGCGCCAGCAGCTCCCAACAGGGTAGCTATGGCTACACCTTC. Its translation is CASSSQQGSYGYTF.

The J gene is TRBJ1-2, the V gene TRBV20-1, with 10 bases fitting TRBD1. This CDR3 is 14 amino acids long. Germline assignment: CDR1 DFQATT and CDR2 SNEGSKA (reference sequence). Losses at the gene ends were 8 bases for V and 7 bases for J; bases not matched to a gene: 13. CDR3 protein: CSTNSGQGSFGYTF. The DNA for the CDR3 is TGCAGTACTAACTCGGGACAGGGGTCCTTTGGCTACACCTTC.

In its sample, this clonotype was seen a few times. The rearrangement joins TRBV5-1 to TRBJ2-7, with TRBD2 identical over 8 bases. The CDR3 loop spans 13 amino acids. V was pared by 4 bases and J by 6 bases, with 6 bases of the junction left unmatched. Germline V gene data show CDR1 as SGHRS and CDR2 as YFSETQ. The CDR3 DNA reads TGCGCCAGCAGCACCTCGCTAGCGGGCGAGCAGTACTTC. It encodes CASSTSLAGEQYF.

On this clonotype itself: One base away lies a much larger clone, so this may be a sequencing read error. The rearrangement uses TRBV7-9 and TRBJ1-4; D gene uncertain. The CDR3 is made up of 13 amino acids. Germline V CDR1 and CDR2: SEHNR, FQNEAQ (reference sequence). The CDR3 DNA is TGTGCCAGCAGCTTAGGGGTATATGATAAACTGTTTTTT. Protein product: CASSLGVYDKLFF.

This clonotype has a count of ten or more. This chain connects TRBV7-9 to TRBJ1-1; unclear D gene. In germline, CDR1 is SEHNR, CDR2 FQNEAQ (reference sequence). The CDR3 covers 15 residues. Trimming left V 2 bases short and J 0 bases short, with 10 bases between. The CDR3 sequence: CASSLSPGMNTEAFF. The DNA for the CDR3 is TGTGCCAGCAGCTTAAGCCCCGGGATGAACACTGAAGCTTTCTTT.

This rearrangement joins TRBV28 to TRBJ2-7; 12 nucleotides match TRBD2. With 9 bases clipped from V and 4 bases from J, the junction kept 10 bases outside the gene matches. Germline CDR1 reads MDHEN; CDR2 reads SYDVKM. There are 15 residues in the CDR3. The CDR3 nucleotides are TGTGCCAGGGGAGAGAGGCTAGCGGGAGGGTACGAGCAGTACTTC. Amino acid sequence: CARGERLAGGYEQYF. Using reference TRBV28 and TRBJ2-7 for the parts outside the CDR3, the full variable domain is DVKVTQSSRYLVKRTGEKVFLECVQDMDHENMFWYRQDPGLGLRLIYFSYDVKMKEKGDIPEGYSVSREKKERFSLILESASTNQTSMYLCARGERLAGGYEQYFGPGTRLTVT.

This clonotype occurred a few times. The J gene is TRBJ1-2, the V gene TRBV7-2, with D possibly TRBD1 on 6 matching bases. This CDR3 region has 14 residues. Trimming stripped 5 bases from V and 8 bases from J, with 18 bases between. CDR1 is SGHTA, CDR2 FQGNSA, per germline. CDR3: CASSEQGISGGYTF. The CDR3 bases are TGTGCCAGCAGCGAACAGGGTATCTCTGGAGGCTACACCTTC. The whole variable domain, remainder taken from reference TRBV7-2 and TRBJ1-2, is GAGVSQSPSNKVTEKGKDVELRCDPISGHTALYWYRQSLGQGLEFLIYFQGNSAPDKSGLPSDRFSAERTGGSVSTLTIQRTQQEDSAVYLCASSEQGISGGYTFGSGTRLTVV.

This clonotype occurred many times. The genes are TRBV27 and TRBJ2-1; D is perhaps TRBD2 (6 bases). The CDR3 totals 14 residues. Germline CDR1 and CDR2: MNHEY and SMNVEV (reference sequence). The V end lost 6 bases, the J end lost 0 bases, and 9 bases lay between the germline ends. CDR3 region: CASRRGSSYNEQFF. CDR3 DNA: TGTGCCAGCAGGCGGGGAAGCTCCTACAATGAGCAGTTCTTC.

This clonotype was seen a few times. V gene TRBV4-2 combines with J gene TRBJ2-1, with 12 nucleotides matching TRBD2. V was pared by 0 bases and J by 10 bases, with 1 base of the junction left unmatched. Germline lookup yields CDR1 LGHNA and CDR2 YNFKEQ. The CDR3 is made up of 14 amino acids. This chain's CDR3 is CASSQDGTSGEQFF. Here the CDR3 DNA reads TGTGCCAGCAGCCAAGATGGGACTAGCGGGGAGCAGTTCTTC.

The rearrangement joins TRBV5-1 to TRBJ1-4; 8 nucleotides align to TRBD1. The CDR3 extends over 15 amino acids. The junction had 10 bases not matched to a gene; V was cut back by 4 bases and J by 8 bases. Germline assignment: CDR1 SGHRS and CDR2 YFSETQ. The chain's CDR3 is CASSPDRVSGEKLFF. CDR3 bases: TGCGCCAGCAGCCCGGACAGGGTCAGCGGGGAAAAACTGTTTTTT.

This clonotype was recorded a few times. The V gene is TRBV12-3 or TRBV12-4, the J gene TRBJ2-3, with TRBD2 identical over 7 bases. V lost 0 bases, J lost 4 bases, and 7 bases stayed unmatched. The CDR3 loop spans 16 amino acids. The CDR3 loop is CASSLARGSSADTQYF. CDR3 coding DNA: TGTGCCAGCAGTTTAGCGCGCGGGAGCTCGGCAGATACGCAGTATTTT.

This clonotype was detected only once. An end of the junction differs from the germline gene, which may be a read error. The rearrangement joins TRBV12-3 or TRBV12-4 to TRBJ2-3; D is uncertain. The CDR3 length is 15 residues. CDR3 DNA sequence: TGTGTCAGCAGCCGCGAACGGAGTAGGACAGATACGCAGTATTTT. Protein sequence: CVSSRERSRTDTQYF.

The chain couples TRBV24-1 to TRBJ2-2; the match to TRBD1 covers 12 bases. The CDR3 covers 18 residues. The trim removed 0 bases at V and 2 bases at J, leaving 3 bases unmatched. Germline lookup yields CDR1 KGHDR and CDR2 SFDVKD. CDR3 sequence reads: CATSDLPGQGANTGELFF. The CDR3 coding sequence is TGTGCCACCAGTGATTTGCCGGGACAGGGGGCTAACACCGGGGAGCTGTTTTTT.

This clonotype was detected ten times or more. The gene calls are TRBV10-3 and TRBJ2-1; D remains unclear. Germline CDR1 ENHRY, CDR2 SYGVKD. The germline V and J ends were trimmed by 0 bases and 4 bases, with 1 base remaining between them. CDR3 length equals 12 residues. The chain's CDR3 is CAISESYNEQFF. As DNA, the CDR3 is TGTGCCATCAGTGAGTCTTACAATGAGCAGTTCTTC.

This chain links TRBV10-3 with TRBJ2-6, with D unresolved. CDR1 ENHRY and CDR2 SYGVKD come from the germline V gene. The V end lost 0 bases, the J end lost 2 bases, and 8 bases lay between the germline ends. The CDR3 spans 16 residues. CDR3 DNA: TGTGCCATCAGTGAGTCACGCGGAACTGGGGCCAACGTCCTGACTTTC. Its translation: CAISESRGTGANVLTF.